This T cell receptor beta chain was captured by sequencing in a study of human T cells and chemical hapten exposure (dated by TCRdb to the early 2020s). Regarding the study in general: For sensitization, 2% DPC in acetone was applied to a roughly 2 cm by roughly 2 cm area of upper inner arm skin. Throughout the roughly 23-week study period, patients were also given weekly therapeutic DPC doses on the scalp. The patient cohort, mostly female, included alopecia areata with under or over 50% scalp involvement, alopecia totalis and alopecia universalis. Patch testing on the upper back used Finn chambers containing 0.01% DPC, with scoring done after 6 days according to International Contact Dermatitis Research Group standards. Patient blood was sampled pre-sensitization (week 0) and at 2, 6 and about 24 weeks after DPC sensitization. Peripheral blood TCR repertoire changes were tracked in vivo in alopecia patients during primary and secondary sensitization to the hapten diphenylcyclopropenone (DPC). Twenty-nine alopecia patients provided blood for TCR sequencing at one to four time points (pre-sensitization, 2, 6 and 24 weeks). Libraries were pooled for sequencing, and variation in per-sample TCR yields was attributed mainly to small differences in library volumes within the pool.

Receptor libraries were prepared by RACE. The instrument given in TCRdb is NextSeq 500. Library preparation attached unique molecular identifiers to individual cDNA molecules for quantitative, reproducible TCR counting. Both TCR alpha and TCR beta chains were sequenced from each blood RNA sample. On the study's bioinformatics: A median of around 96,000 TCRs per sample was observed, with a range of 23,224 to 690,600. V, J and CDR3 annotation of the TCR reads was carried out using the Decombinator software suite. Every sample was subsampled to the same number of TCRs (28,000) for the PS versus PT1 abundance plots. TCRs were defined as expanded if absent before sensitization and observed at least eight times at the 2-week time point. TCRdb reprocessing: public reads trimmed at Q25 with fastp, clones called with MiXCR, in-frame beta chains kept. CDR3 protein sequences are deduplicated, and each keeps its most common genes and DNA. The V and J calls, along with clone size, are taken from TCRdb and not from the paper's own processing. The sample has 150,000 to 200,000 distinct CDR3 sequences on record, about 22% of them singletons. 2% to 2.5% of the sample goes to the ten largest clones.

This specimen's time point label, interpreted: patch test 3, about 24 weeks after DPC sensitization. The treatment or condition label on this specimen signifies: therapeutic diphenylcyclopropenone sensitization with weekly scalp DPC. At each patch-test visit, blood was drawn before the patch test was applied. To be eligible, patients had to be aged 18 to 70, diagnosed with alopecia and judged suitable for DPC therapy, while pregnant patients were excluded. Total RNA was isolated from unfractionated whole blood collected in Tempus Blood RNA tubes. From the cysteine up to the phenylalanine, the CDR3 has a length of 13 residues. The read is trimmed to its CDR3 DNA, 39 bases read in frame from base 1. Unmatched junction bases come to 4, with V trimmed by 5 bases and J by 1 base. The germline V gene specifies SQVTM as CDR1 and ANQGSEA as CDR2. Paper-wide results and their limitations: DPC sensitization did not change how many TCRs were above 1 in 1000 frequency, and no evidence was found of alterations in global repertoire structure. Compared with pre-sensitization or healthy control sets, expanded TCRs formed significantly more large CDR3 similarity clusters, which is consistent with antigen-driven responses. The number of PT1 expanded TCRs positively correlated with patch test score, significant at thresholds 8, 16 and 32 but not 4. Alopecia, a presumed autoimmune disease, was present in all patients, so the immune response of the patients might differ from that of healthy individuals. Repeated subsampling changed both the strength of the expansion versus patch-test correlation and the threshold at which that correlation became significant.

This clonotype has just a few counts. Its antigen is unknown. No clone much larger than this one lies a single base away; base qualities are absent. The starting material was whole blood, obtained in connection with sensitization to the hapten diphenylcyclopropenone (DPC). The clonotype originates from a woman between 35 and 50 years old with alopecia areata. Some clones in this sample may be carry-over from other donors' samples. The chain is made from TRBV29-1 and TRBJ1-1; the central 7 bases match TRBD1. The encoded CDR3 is CSVFGTANTEAFF. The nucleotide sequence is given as TGCAGCGTTTTCGGGACAGCGAACACTGAAGCTTTCTTT.